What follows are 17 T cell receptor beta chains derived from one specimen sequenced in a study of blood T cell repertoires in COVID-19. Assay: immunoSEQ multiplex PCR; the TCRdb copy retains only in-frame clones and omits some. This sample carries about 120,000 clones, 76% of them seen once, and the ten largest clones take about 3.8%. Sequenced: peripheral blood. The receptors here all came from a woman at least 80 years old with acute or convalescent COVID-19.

The CDR3 DNA reads as TGCGCCAGCAGTCGCGTCCGAGGCGAGCAGTACTTC. As protein: CASSRVRGEQYF. This chain connects TRBV23-1 to TRBJ2-7; unclear D gene. TRBV23-1 is an ORF; its function is uncertain. Trimming cost V 4 bases and J 6 bases, with 10 bases left between them. The CDR3 contains 12 residues.

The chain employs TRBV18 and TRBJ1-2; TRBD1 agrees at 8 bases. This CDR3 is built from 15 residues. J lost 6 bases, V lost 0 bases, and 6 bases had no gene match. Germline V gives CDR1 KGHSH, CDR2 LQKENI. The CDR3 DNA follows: TGTGCCAGCTCACCACCCTTAACAGGGGGACATGGCTACACCTTC. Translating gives CASSPPLTGGHGYTF.

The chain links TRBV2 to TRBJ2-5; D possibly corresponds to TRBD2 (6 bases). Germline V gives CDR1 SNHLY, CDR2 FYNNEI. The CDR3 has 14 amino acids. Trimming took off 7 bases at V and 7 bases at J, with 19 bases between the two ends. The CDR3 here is CASNGLAASGTQYF. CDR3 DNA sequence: TGTGCCAGCAACGGATTAGCGGCCTCCGGGACCCAGTACTTC.

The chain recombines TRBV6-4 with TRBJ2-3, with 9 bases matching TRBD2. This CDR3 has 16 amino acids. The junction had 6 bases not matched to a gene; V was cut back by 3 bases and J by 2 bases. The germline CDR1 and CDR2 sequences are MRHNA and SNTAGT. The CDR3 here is CASSEVAGELTDTQYF. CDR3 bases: TGTGCCAGCAGTGAAGTAGCGGGGGAACTCACAGATACGCAGTATTTT.

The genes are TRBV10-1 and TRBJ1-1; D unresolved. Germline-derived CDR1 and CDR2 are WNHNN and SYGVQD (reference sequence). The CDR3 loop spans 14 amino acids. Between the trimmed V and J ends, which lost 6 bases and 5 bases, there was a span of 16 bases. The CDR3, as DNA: TGCGCCAGCAGGGCCCGCGGCCCGGAGACTGAAGCTTTCTTT. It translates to CASRARGPETEAFF.

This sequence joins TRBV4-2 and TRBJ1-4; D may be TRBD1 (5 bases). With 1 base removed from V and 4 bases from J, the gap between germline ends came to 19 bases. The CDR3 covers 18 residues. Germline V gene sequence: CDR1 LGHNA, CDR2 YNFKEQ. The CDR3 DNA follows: TGTGCCAGCAGCCAAGCCAGCGCAGCGGGGCTAGGTAATGAAAAACTGTTTTTT. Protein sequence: CASSQASAAGLGNEKLFF.

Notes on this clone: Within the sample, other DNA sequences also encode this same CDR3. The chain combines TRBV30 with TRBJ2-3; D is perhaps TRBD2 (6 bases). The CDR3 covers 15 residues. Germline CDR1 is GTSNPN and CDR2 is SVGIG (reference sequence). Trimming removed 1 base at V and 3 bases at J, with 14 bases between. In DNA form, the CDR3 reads TGTGCCTGGAGTGATGGAGGGGCCGGTACAGATACGCAGTATTTT. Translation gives CAWSDGGAGTDTQYF.

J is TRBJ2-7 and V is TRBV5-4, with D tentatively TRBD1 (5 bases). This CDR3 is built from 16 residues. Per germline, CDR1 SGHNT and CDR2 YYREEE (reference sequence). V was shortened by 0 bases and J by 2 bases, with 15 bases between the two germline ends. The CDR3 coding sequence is TGTGCCAGCAGCTTGGAAAAAGGGGCGACCCCCTACGAGCAGTACTTC. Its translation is CASSLEKGATPYEQYF.

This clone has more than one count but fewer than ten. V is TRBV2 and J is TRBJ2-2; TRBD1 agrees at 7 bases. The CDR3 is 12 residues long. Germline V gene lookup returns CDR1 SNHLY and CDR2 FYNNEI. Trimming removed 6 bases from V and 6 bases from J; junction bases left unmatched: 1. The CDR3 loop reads CASRQGAGELFF. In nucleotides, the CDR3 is TGTGCCAGCAGGCAGGGGGCCGGGGAGCTGTTTTTT.

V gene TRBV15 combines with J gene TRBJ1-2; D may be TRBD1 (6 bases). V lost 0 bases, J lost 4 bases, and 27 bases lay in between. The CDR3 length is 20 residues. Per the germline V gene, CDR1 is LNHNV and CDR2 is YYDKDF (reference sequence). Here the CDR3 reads CATSRDDGGLRPYAFYGYTF. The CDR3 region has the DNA TGTGCCACCAGCAGAGATGATGGGGGCTTGCGCCCTTATGCGTTCTATGGCTACACCTTC.

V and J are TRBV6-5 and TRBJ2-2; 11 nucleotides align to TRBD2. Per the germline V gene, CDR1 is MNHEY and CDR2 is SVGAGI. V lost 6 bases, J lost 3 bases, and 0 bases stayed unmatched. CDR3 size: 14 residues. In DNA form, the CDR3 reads TGTGCCAGCAGGGGACTAGCGGACACCGGGGAGCTGTTTTTT. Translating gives CASRGLADTGELFF.

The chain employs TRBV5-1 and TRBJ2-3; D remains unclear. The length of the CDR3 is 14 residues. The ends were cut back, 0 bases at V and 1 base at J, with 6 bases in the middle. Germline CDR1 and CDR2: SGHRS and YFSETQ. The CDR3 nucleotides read TGCGCCAGCAGCTTGGGGGCCGGCACAGATACGCAGTATTTT. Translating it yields CASSLGAGTDTQYF.

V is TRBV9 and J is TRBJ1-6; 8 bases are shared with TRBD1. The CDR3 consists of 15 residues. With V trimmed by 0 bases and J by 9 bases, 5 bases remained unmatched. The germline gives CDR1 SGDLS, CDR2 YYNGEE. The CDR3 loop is CASSVDGQGASPLHF. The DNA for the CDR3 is TGTGCCAGCAGCGTAGACGGACAGGGTGCTTCACCCCTCCACTTT. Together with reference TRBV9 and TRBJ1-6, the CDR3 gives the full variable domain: DSGVTQTPKHLITATGQRVTLRCSPRSGDLSVYWYQQSLDQGLQFLIQYYNGEERAKGNILERFSAQQFPDLHSELNLSSLELGDSALYFCASSVDGQGASPLHFGNGTRLTVT.

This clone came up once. CDR3 sequence (DNA): TGTGCCAGCAGTGAAGCGGGTAGGGGGATCTACGAGCAGTACTTC. Residues: CASSEAGRGIYEQYF. The rearrangement joins TRBV6-1 to TRBJ2-7; the D gene is possibly TRBD1 (6 bases). This CDR3 has 15 amino acids. V was cut by 0 bases and J by 3 bases, with 12 bases left in between. Per the germline V gene, CDR1 is MNHNS and CDR2 is SASEGT.

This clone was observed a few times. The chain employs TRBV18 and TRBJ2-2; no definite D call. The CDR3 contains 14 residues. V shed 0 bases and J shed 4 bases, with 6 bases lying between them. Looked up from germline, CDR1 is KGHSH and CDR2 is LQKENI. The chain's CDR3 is CASSPPSVTGELFF. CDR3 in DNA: TGTGCCAGCTCACCACCCTCCGTCACCGGGGAGCTGTTTTTT.

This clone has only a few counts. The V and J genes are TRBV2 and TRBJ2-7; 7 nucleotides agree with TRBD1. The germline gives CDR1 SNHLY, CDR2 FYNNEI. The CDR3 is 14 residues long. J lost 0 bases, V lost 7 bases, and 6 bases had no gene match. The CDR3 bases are TGTGCCAGCATGGCAGGGGGAGTCTCCTACGAGCAGTACTTC. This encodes CASMAGGVSYEQYF.

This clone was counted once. The CDR3 sequence is CASSLAPRTGGGTLQETQYF. CDR3 DNA: TGTGCCAGCAGCTTAGCTCCACGGACAGGGGGGGGGACCCTCCAAGAGACCCAGTACTTC. The chain has TRBV7-6 and TRBJ2-5, with 10 bases that match TRBD1. J lost 1 base, V lost 0 bases, and 14 bases had no gene match. This CDR3 region has 20 residues. The germline gives CDR1 SGHVS, CDR2 FNYEAQ.